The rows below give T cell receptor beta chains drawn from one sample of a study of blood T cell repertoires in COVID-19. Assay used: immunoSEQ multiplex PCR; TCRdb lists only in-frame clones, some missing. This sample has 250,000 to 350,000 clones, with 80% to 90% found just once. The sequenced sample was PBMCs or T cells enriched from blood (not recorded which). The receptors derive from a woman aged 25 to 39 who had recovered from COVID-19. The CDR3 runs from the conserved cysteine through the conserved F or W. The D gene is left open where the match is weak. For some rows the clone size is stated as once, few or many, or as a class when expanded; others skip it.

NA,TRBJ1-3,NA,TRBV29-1,TGCAGCGTTGGGACATCTGGAAACACCATATATTTT,CSVGTSGNTIYF
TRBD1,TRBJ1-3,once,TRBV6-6,TGTGCCAGCAGTGCGGACAGGGCCAACTCTGGAAACACCATATATTTT,CASSADRANSGNTIYF
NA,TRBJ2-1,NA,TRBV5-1,TGCGCCAGCAGCTTGGTTTCAGAATCCTACAATGAGCAGTTCTTC,CASSLVSESYNEQFF
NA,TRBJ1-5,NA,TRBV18,TGTGCCAGCTCACCCTACAGGGTACGGGATCAGCCCCAGCATTTT,CASSPYRVRDQPQHF
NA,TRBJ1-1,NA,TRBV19,TGTGCCAGTAGCCAACAGGGCCCTAACACTGAAGCTTTCTTT,CASSQQGPNTEAFF
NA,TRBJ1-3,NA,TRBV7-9,TGTGCCAGCAGCCCCTCGGGGGCTGGAAACACCATATATTTT,CASSPSGAGNTIYF
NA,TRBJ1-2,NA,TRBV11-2,TGTGCCAGCAGCTCGCCCACCCGGTATGGCTACACCTTC,CASSSPTRYGYTF
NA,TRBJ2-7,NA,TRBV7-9,TGTGCCAGCAGCCTCGACAGTCCCTACCCCTACGAGCAGTACTTC,CASSLDSPYPYEQYF
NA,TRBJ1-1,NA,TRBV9,TGTGCCAGCAGCGAGCGGAGCGGGGTTGAACCTTTCTTT,CASSERSGVEPFF
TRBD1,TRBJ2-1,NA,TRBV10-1,TGCGCCAGCAGGGGACAGGGGGCCTTTTTTTTGTCCTACAATGAGCAGTTCTTC,CASRGQGAFFLSYNEQFF
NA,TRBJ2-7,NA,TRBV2,TGTGCCAGCAGGGCGACGGGACTCCTCTTTACGGACGAGCAGTACTTC,CASRATGLLFTDEQYF
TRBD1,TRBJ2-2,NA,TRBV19,TGTGCCAGTACCTCGACAGGGGGCATTGCCGGGGAGCTGTTTTTT,CASTSTGGIAGELFF
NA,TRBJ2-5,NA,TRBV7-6,TGTGCCAGCAGCTTAGTAGCATCTGTAGAAGAGACCCAGTACTTC,CASSLVASVEETQYF
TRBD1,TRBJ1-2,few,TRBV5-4,TGTGCCAGCAGCTTGGCGGACAGGGACGATGGCTACACCTTC,CASSLADRDDGYTF
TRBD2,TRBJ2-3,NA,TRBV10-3,TGTGCCACCCGGACTAGCCGAAGCACAGATACGCAGTATTTT,CATRTSRSTDTQYF
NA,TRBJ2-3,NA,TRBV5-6,TGTGCCAGCAGCTTCTACGACAAAGGCACAGATACGCAGTATTTT,CASSFYDKGTDTQYF
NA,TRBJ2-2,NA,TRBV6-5,TGTGCCAGCAGTTACGAGGGTAGCAGCGGGGAGCTGTTTTTT,CASSYEGSSGELFF
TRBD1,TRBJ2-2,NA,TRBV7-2,TGTGCCAGCAGCGAGATCGTGCGGACAGGGCATAACACCGGGGAGCTGTTTTTT,CASSEIVRTGHNTGELFF
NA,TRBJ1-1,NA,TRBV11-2,TGTGCCAGCAGCTTAGATCCGGGAGCTGGAACTGAAGCTTTCTTT,CASSLDPGAGTEAFF
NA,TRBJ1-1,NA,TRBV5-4,TGTGCCAGCAGCTTCAGGGGGAACACTGAAGCTTTCTTT,CASSFRGNTEAFF